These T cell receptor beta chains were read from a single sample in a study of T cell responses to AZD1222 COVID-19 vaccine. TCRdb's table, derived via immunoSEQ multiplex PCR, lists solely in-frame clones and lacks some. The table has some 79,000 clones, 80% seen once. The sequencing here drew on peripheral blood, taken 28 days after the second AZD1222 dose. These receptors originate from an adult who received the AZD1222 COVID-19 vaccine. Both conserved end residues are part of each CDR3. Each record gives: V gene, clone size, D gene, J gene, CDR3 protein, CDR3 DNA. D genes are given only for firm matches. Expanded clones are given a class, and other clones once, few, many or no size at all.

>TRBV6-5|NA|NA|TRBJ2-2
CASRLGSAGELFF
TGTGCCAGCCGCCTTGGTTCTGCCGGGGAGCTGTTTTTT
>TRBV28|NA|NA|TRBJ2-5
CASSSPSIPGETQYF
TGTGCCAGCAGTTCCCCCAGTATCCCGGGGGAGACCCAGTACTTC
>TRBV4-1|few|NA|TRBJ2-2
CASSQDMGRELFF
TGCGCCAGCAGCCAAGATATGGGCCGGGAGCTGTTTTTT
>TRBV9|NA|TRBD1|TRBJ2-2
CASSLTGVPTGELFF
TGTGCCAGCAGCCTGACAGGGGTCCCCACCGGGGAGCTGTTTTTT
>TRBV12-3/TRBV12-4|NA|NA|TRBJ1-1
CASSVEDEAFF
TGTGCCAGCAGTGTAGAGGATGAAGCTTTCTTT
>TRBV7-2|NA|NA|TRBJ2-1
CASSLDGPYYNEQFF
TGTGCCAGCAGCTTAGACGGACCTTACTACAATGAGCAGTTCTTC
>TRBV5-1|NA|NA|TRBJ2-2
CASRSRATNTGELFF
TGCGCCAGCAGATCCCGGGCTACGAACACCGGGGAGCTGTTTTTT
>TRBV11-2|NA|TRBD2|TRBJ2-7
CASSSLRAGGNEQYF
TGTGCCAGCAGCTCCCTCCGGGCGGGGGGAAACGAGCAGTACTTC
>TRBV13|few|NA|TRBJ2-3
CASSLGGTRGTQYF
TGTGCCAGCAGCTTAGGCGGGACTCGGGGTACGCAGTATTTT
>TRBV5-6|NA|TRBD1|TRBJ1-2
CASSSPRTGLNYGYTF
TGTGCCAGCAGCTCGCCCAGGACAGGGCTTAACTATGGCTACACCTTC
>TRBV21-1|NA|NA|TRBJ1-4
CASLGDRAKELDENEKLFF
TGTGCCAGCTTAGGAGACAGGGCTAAGGAGTTGGATGAAAATGAAAAACTGTTTTTT
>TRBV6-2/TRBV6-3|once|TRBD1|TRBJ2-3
CASSDGQGTDTQYF
TGTGCCAGCAGTGACGGACAGGGCACAGATACGCAGTATTTT
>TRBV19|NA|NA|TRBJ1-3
CASSDRGSSGNTIYF
TGTGCCAGTAGCGATCGGGGGAGCTCTGGAAACACCATATATTTT
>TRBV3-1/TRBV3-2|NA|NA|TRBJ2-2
CASSHLVNTGELFF
TGTGCCAGCAGCCACCTAGTCAACACCGGGGAGCTGTTTTTT
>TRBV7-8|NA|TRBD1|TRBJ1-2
CASSFTGGYGYTF
TGTGCCAGCAGCTTTACAGGGGGCTATGGCTACACCTTC
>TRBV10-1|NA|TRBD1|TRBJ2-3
CASRTGESTDTQYF
TGCGCCAGCAGGACAGGGGAGAGCACAGATACGCAGTATTTT
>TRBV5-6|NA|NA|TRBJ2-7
CASSPSGLSYEQYF
TGTGCCAGCAGCCCGAGTGGCCTTTCCTACGAGCAGTACTTC
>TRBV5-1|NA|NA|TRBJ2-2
CASSAREAGELFF
TGCGCCAGCAGCGCCAGGGAGGCCGGGGAGCTGTTTTTT
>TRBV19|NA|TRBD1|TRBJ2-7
CASSSRTGGLYEQYF
TGTGCCAGTAGTAGCAGGACAGGGGGTCTCTACGAGCAGTACTTC